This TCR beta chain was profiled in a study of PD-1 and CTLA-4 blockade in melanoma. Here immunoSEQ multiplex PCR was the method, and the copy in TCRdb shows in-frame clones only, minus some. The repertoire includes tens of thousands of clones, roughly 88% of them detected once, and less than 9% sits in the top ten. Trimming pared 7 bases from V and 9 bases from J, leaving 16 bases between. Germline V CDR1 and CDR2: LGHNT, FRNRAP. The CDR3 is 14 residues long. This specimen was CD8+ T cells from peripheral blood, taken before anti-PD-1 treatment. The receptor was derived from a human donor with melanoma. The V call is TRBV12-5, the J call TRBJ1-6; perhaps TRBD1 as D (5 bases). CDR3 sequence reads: CASADGGASSPLHF. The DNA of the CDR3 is TGTGCTAGTGCCGACGGTGGGGCGTCTTCACCCCTCCACTTT.